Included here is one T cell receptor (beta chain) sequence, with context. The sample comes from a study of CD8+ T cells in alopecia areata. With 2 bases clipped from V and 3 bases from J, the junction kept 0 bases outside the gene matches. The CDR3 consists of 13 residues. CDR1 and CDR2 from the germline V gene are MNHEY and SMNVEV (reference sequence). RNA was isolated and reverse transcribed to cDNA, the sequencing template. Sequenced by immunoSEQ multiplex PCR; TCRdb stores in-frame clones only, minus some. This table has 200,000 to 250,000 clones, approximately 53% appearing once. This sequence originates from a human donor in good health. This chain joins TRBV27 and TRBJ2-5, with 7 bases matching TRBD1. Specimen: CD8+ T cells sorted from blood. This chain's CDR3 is CASSLQGEETQYF. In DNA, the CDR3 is TGTGCCAGCAGTTTACAGGGGGAAGAGACCCAGTACTTC.